This T cell receptor beta chain was sequenced for a study of T-cell reconstitution after alpha-beta-depleted transplantation in children. This clonotype was seen a handful of times. Its antigen is undetermined. As it was prepared, the TCRbeta library received unique molecular identifiers. TCRdb re-called the PCR reads with MiXCR, one entry per CDR3 protein. There are under 400,000 distinct CDR3 sequences in the sample; around 20% occur only once, and about a tenth lies in the top ten. Trimming shortened V by 5 bases and J by 1 base, and 13 bases separated the two germline ends. Germline CDR1 reads SGHRS; CDR2 reads YFSETQ. The CDR3 sequence is 15 residues long. General observations from the study: In some patients, recipient T cells and intrathymic progenitors surviving conditioning explained high day-60 diversity. One year post-transplant, T-cell counts and diversity were largely derived from T cells produced anew. Expanded clones from the graft, numbering several hundred, reportedly supplied alpha-beta T cells about two months after transplant.

The chain combines TRBV5-1 with TRBJ2-1, with D unresolved. This specimen was PBMCs, mostly from graft donor cells, taken 180 days after TCRalphabeta/CD19-depleted stem cell transplant. The TCR originated in a male patient between 10 and 17 years old who had a stem cell transplant for acute lymphoblastic leukemia, so the T cells may come from the graft donor. CDR3 loop: CASRKGPWSYNEQFF. CDR3 sequence (DNA): TGCGCCAGCAGGAAAGGACCCTGGTCCTACAATGAGCAGTTCTTC.